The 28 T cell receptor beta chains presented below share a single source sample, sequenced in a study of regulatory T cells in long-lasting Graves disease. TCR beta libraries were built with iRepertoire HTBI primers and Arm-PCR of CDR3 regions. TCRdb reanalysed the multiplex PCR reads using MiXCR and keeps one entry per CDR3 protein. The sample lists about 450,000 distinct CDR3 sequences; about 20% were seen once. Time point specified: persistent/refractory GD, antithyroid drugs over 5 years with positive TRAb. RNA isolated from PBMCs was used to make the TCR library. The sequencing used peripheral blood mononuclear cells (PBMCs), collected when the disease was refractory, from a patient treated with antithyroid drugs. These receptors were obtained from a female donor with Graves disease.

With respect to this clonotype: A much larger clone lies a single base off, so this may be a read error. The CDR3 bases are TGTGCCAGCAGCCTGGGAGCGGTCTCTTCCTACGAGCAGTACTTC. It specifies CASSLGAVSSYEQYF. The V call is TRBV7-9, the J call TRBJ2-7; the D gene is possibly TRBD2 (5 bases). The CDR3 consists of 15 residues. CDR1 and CDR2 (germline): SEHNR, FQNEAQ (reference sequence). V lost 5 bases, J lost 1 base, and 15 bases lay in between.

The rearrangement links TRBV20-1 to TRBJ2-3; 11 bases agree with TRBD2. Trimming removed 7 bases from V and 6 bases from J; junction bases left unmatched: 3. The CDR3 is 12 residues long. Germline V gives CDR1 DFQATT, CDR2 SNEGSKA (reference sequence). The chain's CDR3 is CSGASGGDTQYF. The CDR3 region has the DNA TGCAGTGGGGCTAGCGGGGGGGATACGCAGTATTTT.

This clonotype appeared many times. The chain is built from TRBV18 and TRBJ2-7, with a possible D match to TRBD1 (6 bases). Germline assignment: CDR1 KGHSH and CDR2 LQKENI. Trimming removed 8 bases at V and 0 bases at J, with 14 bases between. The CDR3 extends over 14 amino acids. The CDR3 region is CASSPRTDSYEQYF. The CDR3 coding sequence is TGTGCCAGCAGCCCTCGGACAGACTCCTACGAGCAGTACTTC.

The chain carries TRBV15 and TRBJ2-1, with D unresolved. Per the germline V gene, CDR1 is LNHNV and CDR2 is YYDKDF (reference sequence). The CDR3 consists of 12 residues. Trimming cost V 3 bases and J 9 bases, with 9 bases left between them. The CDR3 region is CATSSGVTEQFF. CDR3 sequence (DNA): TGTGCCACCAGCAGTGGGGTTACTGAGCAGTTCTTC.

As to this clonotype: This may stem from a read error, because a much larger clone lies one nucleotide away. The CDR3 DNA is TGTGCCAGCAGTTACTTGGCAGGGGGAGCCGGCACTGAAGCTTTCTTT. This encodes CASSYLAGGAGTEAFF. The V and J genes are TRBV28 and TRBJ1-1, with TRBD1 matching over 7 bases. The CDR3 is 16 amino acids. Trimming removed 4 bases from V and 4 bases from J; junction bases left unmatched: 12. Germline assignment: CDR1 MDHEN and CDR2 SYDVKM. Filled out from reference TRBV28 and TRBJ1-1, the complete variable domain reads DVKVTQSSRYLVKRTGEKVFLECVQDMDHENMFWYRQDPGLGLRLIYFSYDVKMKEKGDIPEGYSVSREKKERFSLILESASTNQTSMYLCASSYLAGGAGTEAFFGQGTRLTVV.

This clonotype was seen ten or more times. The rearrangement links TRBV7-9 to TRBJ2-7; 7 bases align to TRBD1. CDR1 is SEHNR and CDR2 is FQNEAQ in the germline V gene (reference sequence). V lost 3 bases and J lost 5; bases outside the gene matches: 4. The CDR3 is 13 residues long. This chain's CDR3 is CASSLSQGDEQYF. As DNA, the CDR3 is TGTGCCAGCAGCTTGAGCCAGGGGGACGAGCAGTACTTC.

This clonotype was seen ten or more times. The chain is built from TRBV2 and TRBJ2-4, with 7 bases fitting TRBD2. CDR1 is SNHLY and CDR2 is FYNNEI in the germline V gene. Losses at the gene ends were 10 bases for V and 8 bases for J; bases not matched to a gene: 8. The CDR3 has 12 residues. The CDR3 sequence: CATAGESYIQYF. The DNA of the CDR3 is TGTGCCACCGCGGGGGAGTCTTACATTCAGTACTTC.

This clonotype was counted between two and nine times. CDR3 bases: TGTGCCAGCAGTTACTCGGGACCCAGTAGAATGAATTCACCCCTCCACTTT. Translation: CASSYSGPSRMNSPLHF. The gene calls are TRBV6-5 and TRBJ1-6; weak D call: TRBD1 (5 bases). This CDR3 is built from 17 residues. Trimming left V 0 bases short and J 7 bases short, with 16 bases between. Looked up from germline, CDR1 is MNHEY and CDR2 is SVGAGI.

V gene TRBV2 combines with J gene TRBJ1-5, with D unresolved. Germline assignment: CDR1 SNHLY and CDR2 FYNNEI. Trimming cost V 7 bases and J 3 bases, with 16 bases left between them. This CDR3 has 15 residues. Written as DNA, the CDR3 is TGTGCCAGCACCCCCAAGGCGGCATTCAATCAGCCCCAGCATTTT. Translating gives CASTPKAAFNQPQHF.

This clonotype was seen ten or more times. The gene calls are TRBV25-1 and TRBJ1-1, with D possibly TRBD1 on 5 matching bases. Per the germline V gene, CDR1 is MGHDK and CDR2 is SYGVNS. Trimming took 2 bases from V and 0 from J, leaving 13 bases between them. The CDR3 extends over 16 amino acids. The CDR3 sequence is CASSELGGIMNTEAFF. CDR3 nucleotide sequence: TGTGCCAGCAGTGAACTGGGGGGTATCATGAACACTGAAGCTTTCTTT.

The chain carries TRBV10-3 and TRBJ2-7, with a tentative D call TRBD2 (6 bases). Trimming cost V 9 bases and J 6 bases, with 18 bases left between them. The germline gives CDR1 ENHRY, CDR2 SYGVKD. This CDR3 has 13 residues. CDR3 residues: CAIAGGAGPEQYF. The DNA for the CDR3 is TGTGCCATTGCGGGCGGGGCAGGGCCCGAGCAGTACTTC.

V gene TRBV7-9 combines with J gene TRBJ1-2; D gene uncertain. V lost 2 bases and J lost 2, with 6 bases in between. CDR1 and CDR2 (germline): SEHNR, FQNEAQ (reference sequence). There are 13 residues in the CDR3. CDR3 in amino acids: CASSLQTNYGYTF. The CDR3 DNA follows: TGTGCCAGCAGCTTACAGACAAACTATGGCTACACCTTC.

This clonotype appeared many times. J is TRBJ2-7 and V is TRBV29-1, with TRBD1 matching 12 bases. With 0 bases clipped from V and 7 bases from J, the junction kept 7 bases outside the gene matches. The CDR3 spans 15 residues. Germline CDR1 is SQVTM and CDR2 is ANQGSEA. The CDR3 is CSVEDRGQGAREQYF. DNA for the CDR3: TGCAGCGTTGAAGATCGGGGACAGGGGGCGCGTGAGCAGTACTTC.

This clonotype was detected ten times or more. The CDR3 sequence: CASSYVRGYGYTF. The CDR3 coding sequence is TGTGCCAGCAGTTATGTGCGGGGCTATGGCTACACCTTC. The chain carries TRBV6-5 and TRBJ1-2; D is uncertain. The CDR3 is 13 residues long. The germline gives CDR1 MNHEY, CDR2 SVGAGI. Trimming took 3 bases from V and 4 from J, leaving 9 bases between them.

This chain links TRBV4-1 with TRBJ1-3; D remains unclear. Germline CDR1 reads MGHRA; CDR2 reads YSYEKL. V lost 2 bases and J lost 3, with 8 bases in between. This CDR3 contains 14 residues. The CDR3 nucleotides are TGCGCCAGCAGCCAACCTAGGGTTGGAAACACCATATATTTT. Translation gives CASSQPRVGNTIYF.

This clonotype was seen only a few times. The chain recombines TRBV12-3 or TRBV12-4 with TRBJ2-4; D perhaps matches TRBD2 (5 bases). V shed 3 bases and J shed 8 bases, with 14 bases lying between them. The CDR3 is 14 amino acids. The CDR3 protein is CASSFGGSGDIQYF. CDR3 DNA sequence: TGTGCCAGCAGTTTCGGTGGGAGTGGGGACATTCAGTACTTC.

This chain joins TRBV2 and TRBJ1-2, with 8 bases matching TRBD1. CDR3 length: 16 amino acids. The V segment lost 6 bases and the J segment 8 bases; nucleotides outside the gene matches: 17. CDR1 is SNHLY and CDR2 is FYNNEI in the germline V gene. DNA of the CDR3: TGTGCCAGCAGCTCCGGGACAGGACGATCTAATCGAGGCTACACCTTC. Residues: CASSSGTGRSNRGYTF.

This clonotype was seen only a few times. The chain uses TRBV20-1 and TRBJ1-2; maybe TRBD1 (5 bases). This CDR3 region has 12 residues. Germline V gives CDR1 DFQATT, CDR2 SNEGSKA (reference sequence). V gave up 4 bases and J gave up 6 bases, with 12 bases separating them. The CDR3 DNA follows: TGCAGTGCTAACCAACAGGACCATGGCTACACCTTC. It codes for CSANQQDHGYTF.

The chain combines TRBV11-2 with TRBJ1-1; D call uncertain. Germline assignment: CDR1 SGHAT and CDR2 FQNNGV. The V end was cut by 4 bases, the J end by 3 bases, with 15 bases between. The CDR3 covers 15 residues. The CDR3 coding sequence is TGTGCCAGCAGCTCGTTTGATAATCGGGACACTGAAGCTTTCTTT. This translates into CASSSFDNRDTEAFF.

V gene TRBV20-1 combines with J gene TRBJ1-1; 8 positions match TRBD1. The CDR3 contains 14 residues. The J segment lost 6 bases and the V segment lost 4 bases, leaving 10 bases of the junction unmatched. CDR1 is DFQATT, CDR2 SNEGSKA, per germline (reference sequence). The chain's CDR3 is CSAIEGQVGAEAFF. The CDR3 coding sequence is TGCAGTGCTATAGAGGGACAGGTGGGCGCTGAAGCTTTCTTT.

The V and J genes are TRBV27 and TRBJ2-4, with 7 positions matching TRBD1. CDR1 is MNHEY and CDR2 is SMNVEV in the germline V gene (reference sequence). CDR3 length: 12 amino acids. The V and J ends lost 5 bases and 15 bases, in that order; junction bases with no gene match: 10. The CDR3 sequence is CASSQQGTSSYF. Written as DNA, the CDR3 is TGTGCCAGCAGTCAACAGGGGACCTCATCGTACTTC.

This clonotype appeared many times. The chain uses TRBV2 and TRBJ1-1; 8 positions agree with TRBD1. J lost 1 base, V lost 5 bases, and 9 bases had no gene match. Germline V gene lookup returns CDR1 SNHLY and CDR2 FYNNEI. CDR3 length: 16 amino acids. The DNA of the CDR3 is TGTGCCAGCAGTCCCAGACGACAGGGGACGAACACTGAAGCTTTCTTT. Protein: CASSPRRQGTNTEAFF.

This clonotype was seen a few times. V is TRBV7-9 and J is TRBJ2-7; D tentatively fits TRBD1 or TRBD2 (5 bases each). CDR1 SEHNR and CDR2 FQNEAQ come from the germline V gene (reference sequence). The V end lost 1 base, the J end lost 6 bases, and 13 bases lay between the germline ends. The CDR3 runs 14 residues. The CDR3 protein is CASSLGSGAGEQYF. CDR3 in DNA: TGTGCCAGCAGCTTAGGATCCGGGGCAGGCGAGCAGTACTTC.

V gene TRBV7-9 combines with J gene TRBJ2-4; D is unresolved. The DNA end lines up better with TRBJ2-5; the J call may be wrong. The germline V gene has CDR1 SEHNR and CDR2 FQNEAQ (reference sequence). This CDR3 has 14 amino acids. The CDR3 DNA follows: TGTGCCAGCAGCCTACCAATATGGGTAGAGACCCAGTACTTC. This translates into CASSLPIWVETQYF.

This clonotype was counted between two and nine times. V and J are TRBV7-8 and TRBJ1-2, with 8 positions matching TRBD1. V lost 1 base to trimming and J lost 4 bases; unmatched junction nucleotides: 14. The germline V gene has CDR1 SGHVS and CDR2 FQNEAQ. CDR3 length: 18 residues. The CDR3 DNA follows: TGTGCCAGCAGCTTAGTATCCGGCCAGGGGGCTGAAGTCTATGGCTACACCTTC. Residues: CASSLVSGQGAEVYGYTF.

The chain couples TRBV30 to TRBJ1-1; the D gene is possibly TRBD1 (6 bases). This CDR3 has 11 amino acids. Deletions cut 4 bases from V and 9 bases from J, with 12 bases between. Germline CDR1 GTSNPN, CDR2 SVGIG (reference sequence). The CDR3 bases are TGTGCCTGGACCACTGGGACACAAGCTTTCTTT. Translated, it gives CAWTTGTQAFF.

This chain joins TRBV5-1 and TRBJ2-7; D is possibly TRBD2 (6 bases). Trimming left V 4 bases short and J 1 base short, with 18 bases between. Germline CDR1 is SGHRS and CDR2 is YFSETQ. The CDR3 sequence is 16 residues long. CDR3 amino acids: CASSPNSGTSSYEQYF. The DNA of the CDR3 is TGCGCCAGCAGCCCAAACTCCGGGACTTCTTCCTACGAGCAGTACTTC.

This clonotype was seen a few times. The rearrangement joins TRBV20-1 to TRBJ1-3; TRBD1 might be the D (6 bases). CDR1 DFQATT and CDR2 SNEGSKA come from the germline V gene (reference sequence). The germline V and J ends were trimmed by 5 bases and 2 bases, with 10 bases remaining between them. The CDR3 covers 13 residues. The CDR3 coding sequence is TGCAGTGCTCCAGGGGAACCTGGAAACACCATATATTTT. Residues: CSAPGEPGNTIYF.